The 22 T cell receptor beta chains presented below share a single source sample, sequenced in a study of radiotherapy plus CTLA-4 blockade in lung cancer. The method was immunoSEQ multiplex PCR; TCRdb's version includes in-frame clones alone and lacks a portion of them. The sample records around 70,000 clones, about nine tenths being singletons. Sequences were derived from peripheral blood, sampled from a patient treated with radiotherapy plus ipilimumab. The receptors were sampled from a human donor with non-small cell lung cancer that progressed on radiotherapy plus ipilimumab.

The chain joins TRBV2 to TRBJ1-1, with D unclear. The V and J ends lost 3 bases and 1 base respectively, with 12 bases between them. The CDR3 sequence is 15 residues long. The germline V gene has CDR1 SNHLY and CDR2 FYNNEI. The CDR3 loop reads CASSDPSQTNTEAFF. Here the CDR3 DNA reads TGTGCCAGCAGTGACCCAAGTCAGACGAACACTGAAGCTTTCTTT. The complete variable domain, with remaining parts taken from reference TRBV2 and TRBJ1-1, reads EPEVTQTPSHQVTQMGQEVILRCVPISNHLYFYWYRQILGQKVEFLVSFYNNEISEKSEIFDDQFSVERPDGSNFTLKIRSTKLEDSAMYFCASSDPSQTNTEAFFGQGTRLTVV.

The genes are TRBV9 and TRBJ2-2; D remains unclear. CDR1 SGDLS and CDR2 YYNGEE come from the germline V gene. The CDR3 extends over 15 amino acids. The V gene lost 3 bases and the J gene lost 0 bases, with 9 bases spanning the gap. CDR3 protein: CASSAYTANTGELFF. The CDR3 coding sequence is TGTGCCAGCAGCGCCTATACCGCGAACACCGGGGAGCTGTTTTTT.

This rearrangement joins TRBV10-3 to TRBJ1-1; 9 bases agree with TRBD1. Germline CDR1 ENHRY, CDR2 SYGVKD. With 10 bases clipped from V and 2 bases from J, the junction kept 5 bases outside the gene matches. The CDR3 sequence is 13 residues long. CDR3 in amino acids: CARRQGVNTEAFF. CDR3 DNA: TGTGCCAGACGACAGGGGGTTAACACTGAAGCTTTCTTT.

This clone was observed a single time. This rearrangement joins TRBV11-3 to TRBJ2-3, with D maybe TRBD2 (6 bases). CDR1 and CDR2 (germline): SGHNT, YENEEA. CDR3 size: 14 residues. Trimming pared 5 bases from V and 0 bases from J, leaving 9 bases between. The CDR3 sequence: CASSHGLSTDTQYF. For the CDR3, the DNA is TGTGCCAGCAGCCACGGACTAAGCACAGATACGCAGTATTTT.

CDR3 in amino acids: CASSDYNQETQYF. The CDR3 coding sequence is TGTGCCAGCAGTGACTATAATCAAGAGACCCAGTACTTC. The chain couples TRBV25-1 to TRBJ2-5; D gene unclear. V gave up 3 bases and J gave up 2 bases, with 7 bases separating them. This CDR3 spans 13 amino acids. Germline lookup yields CDR1 MGHDK and CDR2 SYGVNS.

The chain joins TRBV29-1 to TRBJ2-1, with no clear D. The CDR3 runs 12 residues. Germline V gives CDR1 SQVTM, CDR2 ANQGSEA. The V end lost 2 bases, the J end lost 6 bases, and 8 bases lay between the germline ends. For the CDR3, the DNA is TGCAGCGTTGAAAGCCTTGGCAATGAGCAGTTCTTC. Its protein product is CSVESLGNEQFF.

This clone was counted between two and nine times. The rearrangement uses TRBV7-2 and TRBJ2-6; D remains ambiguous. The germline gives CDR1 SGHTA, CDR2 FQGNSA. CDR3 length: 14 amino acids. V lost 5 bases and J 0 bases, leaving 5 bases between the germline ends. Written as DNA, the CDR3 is TGTGCCAGCAGCCGTAGCTCTGGGGCCAACGTCCTGACTTTC. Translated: CASSRSSGANVLTF. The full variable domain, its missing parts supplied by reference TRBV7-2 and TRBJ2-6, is GAGVSQSPSNKVTEKGKDVELRCDPISGHTALYWYRQSLGQGLEFLIYFQGNSAPDKSGLPSDRFSAERTGGSVSTLTIQRTQQEDSAVYLCASSRSSGANVLTFGAGSRLTVL.

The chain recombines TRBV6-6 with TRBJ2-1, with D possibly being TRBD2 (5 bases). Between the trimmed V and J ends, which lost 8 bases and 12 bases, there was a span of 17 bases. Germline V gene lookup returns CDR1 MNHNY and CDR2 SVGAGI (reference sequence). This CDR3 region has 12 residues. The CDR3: CASGMVGSRQFF. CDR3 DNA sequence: TGTGCCAGCGGAATGGTTGGGAGCAGGCAGTTCTTC.

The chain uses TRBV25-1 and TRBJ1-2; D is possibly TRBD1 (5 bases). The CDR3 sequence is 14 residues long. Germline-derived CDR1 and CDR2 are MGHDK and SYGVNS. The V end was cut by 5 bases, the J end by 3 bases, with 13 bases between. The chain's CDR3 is CASSLTGEDYGYTF. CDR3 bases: TGTGCCAGCAGTCTGACGGGGGAGGACTATGGCTACACCTTC.

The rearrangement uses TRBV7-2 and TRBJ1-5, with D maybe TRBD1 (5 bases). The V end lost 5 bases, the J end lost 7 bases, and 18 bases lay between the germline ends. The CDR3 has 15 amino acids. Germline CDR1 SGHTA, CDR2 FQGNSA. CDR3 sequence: CASSPGPGGRQPQHF. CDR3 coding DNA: TGTGCCAGCAGCCCAGGTCCCGGGGGTAGACAGCCCCAGCATTTT.

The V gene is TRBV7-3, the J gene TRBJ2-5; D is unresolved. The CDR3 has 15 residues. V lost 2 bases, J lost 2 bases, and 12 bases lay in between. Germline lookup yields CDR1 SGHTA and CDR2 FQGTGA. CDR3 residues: CASSLVGGDQETQYF. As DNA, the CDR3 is TGTGCCAGCAGCTTAGTGGGCGGAGATCAAGAGACCCAGTACTTC. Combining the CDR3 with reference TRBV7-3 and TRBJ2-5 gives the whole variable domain GAGVSQTPSNKVTEKGKYVELRCDPISGHTALYWYRQSLGQGPEFLIYFQGTGAADDSGLPNDRFFAVRPEGSVSTLKIQRTERGDSAVYLCASSLVGGDQETQYFGPGTRLLVL.

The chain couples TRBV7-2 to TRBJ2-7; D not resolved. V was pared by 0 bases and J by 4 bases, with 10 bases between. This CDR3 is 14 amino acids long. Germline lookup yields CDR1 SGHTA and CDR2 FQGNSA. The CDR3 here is CASSLALSDYEQYV. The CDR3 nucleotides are TGTGCCAGCAGCTTAGCTTTGTCTGATTACGAGCAGTACGTC.

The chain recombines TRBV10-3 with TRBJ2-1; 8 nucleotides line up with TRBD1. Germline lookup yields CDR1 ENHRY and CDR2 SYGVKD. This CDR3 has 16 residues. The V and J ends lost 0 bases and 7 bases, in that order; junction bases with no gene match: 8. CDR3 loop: CAISESRTGTLNEQFF. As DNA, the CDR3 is TGTGCCATCAGTGAGTCGAGGACAGGGACGTTGAATGAGCAGTTCTTC.

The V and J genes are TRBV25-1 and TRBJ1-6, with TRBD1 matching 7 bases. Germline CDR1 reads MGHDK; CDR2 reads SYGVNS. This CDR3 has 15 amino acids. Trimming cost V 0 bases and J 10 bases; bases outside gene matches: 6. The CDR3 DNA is TGTGCCAGCAGTGAATATACGGCAGGGGGATCACCCCTCCACTTT. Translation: CASSEYTAGGSPLHF.

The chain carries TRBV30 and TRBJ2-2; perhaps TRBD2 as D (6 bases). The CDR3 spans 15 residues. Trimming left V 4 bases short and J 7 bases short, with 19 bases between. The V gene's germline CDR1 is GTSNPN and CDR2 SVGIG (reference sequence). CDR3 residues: CAWMIGGSVIGELFF. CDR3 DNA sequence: TGTGCCTGGATGATCGGGGGATCCGTTATCGGGGAGCTGTTTTTT.

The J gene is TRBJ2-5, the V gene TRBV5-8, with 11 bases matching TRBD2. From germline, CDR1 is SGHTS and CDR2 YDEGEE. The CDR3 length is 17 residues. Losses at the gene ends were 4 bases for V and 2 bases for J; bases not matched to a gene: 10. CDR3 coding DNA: TGTGCCAGCAGCCGGAGTGGGACTAGCGGAACTCAAGAGACCCAGTACTTC. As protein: CASSRSGTSGTQETQYF.

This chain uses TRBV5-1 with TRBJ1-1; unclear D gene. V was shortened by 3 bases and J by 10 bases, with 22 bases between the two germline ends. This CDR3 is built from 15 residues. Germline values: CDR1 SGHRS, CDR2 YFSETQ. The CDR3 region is CASSSLGPKEATAFF. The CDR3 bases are TGCGCCAGCAGCTCCCTTGGGCCAAAGGAGGCGACAGCTTTCTTT.

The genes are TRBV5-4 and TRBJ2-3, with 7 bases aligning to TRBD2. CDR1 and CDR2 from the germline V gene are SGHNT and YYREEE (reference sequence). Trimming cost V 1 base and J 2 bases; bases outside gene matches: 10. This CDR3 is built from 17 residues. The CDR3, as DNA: TGTGCCAGCAGCTTGTTCCCTAGCGGAGCCTACACAGATACGCAGTATTTT. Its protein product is CASSLFPSGAYTDTQYF.

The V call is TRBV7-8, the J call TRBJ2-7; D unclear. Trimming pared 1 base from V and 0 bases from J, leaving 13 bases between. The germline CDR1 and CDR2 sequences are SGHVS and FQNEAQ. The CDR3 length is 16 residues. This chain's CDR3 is CASSLEYFLSSYEQYF. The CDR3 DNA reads TGTGCCAGCAGCTTAGAGTATTTCTTAAGCTCCTACGAGCAGTACTTC.

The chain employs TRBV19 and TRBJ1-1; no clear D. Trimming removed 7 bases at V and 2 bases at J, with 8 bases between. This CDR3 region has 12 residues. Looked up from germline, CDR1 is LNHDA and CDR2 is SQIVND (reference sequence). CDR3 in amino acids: CASKHRNTEAFF. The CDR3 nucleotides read TGTGCCAGTAAACACCGCAACACTGAAGCTTTCTTT.

Written as DNA, the CDR3 is TGTGCCAGCATCCTCGACAGGCTGGGAGAGACCCAGTACTTC. As protein: CASILDRLGETQYF. The chain has TRBV6-5 and TRBJ2-5; a possible D gene is TRBD1 (6 bases). V was cut by 7 bases and J by 4 bases, with 16 bases left in between. The germline gives CDR1 MNHEY, CDR2 SVGAGI. The CDR3 covers 14 residues.

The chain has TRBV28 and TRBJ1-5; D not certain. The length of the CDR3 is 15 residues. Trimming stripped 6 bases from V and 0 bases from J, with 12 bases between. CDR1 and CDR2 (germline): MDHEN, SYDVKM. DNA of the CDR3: TGTGCCAGCAGGACCTTTCGGGATAGCAATCAGCCCCAGCATTTT. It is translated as CASRTFRDSNQPQHF.